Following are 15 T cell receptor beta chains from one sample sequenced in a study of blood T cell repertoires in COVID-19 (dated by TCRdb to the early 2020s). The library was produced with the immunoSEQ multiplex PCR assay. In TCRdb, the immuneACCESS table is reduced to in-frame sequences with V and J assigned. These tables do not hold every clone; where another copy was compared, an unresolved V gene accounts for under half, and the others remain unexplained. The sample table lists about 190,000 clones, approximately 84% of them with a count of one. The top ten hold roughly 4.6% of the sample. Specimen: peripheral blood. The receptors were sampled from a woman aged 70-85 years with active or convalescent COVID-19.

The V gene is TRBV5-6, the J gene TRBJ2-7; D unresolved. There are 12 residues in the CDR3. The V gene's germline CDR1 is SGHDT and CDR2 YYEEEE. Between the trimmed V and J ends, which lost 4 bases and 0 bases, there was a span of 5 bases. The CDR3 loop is CASSLSSYEQYF. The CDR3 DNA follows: TGTGCCAGCAGCCTTAGCTCCTACGAGCAGTACTTC. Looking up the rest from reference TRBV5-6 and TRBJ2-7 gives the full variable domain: DAGVTQSPTHLIKTRGQQVTLRCSPKSGHDTVSWYQQALGQGPQFIFQYYEEEERQRGNFPDRFSGHQFPNYSSELNVNALLLGDSALYLCASSLSSYEQYFGPGTRLTVT.

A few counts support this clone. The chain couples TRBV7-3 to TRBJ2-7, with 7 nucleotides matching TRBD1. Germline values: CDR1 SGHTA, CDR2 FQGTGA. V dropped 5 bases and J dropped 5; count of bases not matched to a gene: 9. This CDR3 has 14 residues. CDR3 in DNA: TGTGCCAGCAGCCCACAGGGGAATAGGAACGAGCAGTACTTC. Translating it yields CASSPQGNRNEQYF.

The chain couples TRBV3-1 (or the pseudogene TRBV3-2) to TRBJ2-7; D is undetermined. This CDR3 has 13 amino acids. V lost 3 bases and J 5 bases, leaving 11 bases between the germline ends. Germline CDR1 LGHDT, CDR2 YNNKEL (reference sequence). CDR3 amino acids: CASSQSHPDEQYF. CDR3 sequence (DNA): TGTGCCAGCAGCCAGTCCCACCCAGACGAGCAGTACTTC.

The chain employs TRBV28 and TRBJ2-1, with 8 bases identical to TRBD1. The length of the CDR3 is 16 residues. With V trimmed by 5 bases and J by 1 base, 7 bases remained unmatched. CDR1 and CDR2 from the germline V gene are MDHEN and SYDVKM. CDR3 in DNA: TGTGCCAGCAGTCCCAAGAGACAGGGGTCCTACAATGAGCAGTTCTTC. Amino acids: CASSPKRQGSYNEQFF.

This chain's CDR3 is CASSFAGASTDTQYF. The CDR3 bases are TGTGCCAGCAGCTTTGCGGGGGCCAGCACAGATACGCAGTATTTT. The chain employs TRBV5-5 and TRBJ2-3; maybe TRBD2 (7 bases). The V gene lost 2 bases and the J gene lost 0 bases, with 10 bases spanning the gap. This CDR3 contains 15 residues. In germline, CDR1 is SGHKS, CDR2 YYEKEE (reference sequence).

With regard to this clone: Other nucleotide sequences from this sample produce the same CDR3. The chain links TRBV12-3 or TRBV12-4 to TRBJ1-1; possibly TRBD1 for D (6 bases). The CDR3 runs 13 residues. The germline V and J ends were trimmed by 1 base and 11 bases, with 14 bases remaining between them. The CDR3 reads CASSLGQGTEAFF. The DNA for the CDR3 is TGTGCCAGCAGTTTAGGTCAGGGGACGGAGGCTTTCTTT.

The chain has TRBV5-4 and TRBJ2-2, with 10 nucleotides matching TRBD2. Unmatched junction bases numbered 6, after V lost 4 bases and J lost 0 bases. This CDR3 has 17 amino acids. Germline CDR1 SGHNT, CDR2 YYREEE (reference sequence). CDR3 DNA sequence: TGTGCCAGCAGCCTAGGACTAGCGGCTTCGAACACCGGGGAGCTGTTTTTT. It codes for CASSLGLAASNTGELFF.

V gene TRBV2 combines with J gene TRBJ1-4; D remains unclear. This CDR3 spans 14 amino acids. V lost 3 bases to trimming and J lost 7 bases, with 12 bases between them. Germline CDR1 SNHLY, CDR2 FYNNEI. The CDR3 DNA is TGTGCCAGCAGTGATGGGCCCCGGGGTGAAAAACTGTTTTTT. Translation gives CASSDGPRGEKLFF.

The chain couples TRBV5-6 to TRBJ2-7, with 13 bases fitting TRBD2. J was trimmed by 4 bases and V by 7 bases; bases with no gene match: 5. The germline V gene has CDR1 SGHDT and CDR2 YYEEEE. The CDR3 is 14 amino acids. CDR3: CASGTSGRGYEQYF. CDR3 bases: TGTGCCAGCGGAACTAGCGGGAGGGGGTACGAGCAGTACTTC.

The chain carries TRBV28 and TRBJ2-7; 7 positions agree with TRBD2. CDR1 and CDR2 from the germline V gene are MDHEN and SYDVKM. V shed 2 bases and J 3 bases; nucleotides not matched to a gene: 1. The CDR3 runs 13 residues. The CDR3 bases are TGTGCCAGCAGTTTACCGGGGGGCTACGAGCAGTACTTC. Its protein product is CASSLPGGYEQYF.

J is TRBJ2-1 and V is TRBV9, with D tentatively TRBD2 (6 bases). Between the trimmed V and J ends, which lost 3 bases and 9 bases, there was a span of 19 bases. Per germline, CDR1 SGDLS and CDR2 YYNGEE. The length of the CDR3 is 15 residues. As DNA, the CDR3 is TGTGCCAGCAGCGACCGGGACTCAATTTTCGGTGAGCAGTTCTTC. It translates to CASSDRDSIFGEQFF.

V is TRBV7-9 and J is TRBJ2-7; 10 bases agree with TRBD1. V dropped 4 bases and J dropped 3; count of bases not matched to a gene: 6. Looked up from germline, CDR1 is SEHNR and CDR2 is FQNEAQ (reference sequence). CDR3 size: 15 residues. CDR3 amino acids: CASSYAGTGVYEQYF. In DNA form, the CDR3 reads TGTGCCAGCAGCTACGCCGGGACAGGGGTCTACGAGCAGTACTTC. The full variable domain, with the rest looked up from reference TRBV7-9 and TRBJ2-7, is DTGVSQNPRHKITKRGQNVTFRCDPISEHNRLYWYRQTLGQGPEFLTYFQNEAQLEKSRLLSDRFSAERPKGSFSTLEIQRTEQGDSAMYLCASSYAGTGVYEQYFGPGTRLTVT.

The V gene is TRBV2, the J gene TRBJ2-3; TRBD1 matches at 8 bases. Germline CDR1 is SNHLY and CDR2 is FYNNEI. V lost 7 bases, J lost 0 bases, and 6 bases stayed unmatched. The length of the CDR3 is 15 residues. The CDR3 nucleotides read TGTGCCAGCACCGGGGACAGGAAGAGCACAGATACGCAGTATTTT. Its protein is CASTGDRKSTDTQYF.

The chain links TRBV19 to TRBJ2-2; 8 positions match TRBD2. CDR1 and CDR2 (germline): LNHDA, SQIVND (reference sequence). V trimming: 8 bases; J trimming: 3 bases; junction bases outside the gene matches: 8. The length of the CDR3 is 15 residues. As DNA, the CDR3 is TGTGCCAGTTTAGTCACTAGCGGCTACACCGGGGAGCTGTTTTTT. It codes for CASLVTSGYTGELFF.

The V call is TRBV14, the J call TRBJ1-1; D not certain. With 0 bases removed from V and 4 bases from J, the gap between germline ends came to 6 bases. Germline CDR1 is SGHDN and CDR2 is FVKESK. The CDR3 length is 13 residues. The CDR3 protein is CASSQDPGTEAFF. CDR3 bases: TGTGCCAGCAGCCAAGACCCGGGCACTGAAGCTTTCTTT.